Here is one T cell receptor (beta chain) with its context. Its antigen is still unknown. Each TCR beta cDNA library carried unique molecular identifiers. TCRdb analysed the PCR reads with MiXCR anew, one entry per CDR3 protein. Of roughly 570,000 distinct CDR3 sequences in the sample, less than 40% were seen once. V was shortened by 4 bases and J by 2 bases, with 4 bases between the two germline ends. This CDR3 region has 12 residues. CDR1 SGHRS and CDR2 YFSETQ come from the germline V gene. The sample is drawn from a study of post-analysis software for immune sequencing data. At the level of the study: Relapsing-remitting, secondary progressive and progressive-relapsing multiple sclerosis courses were included. The study's findings and limits: Five or six TRBV segments, TRBV5-6, TRBV5-1 and TRBV20-1 among them, were found more frequent in patients than controls.

This clonotype originated in a girl younger than 18 with multiple sclerosis. Input material: blood. The chain couples TRBV5-1 to TRBJ2-1; no reliable D call. The CDR3 sequence is CASSQTYNEQFF. DNA of the CDR3: TGCGCCAGCAGCCAGACCTACAATGAGCAGTTCTTC.